This T cell receptor (beta chain) came from a study of response to subunit inactivated influenza vaccine. A single record per CDR3 protein comes from TCRdb applying MiXCR to the RT-PCR reads. The sample includes more than 700,000 distinct CDR3 sequences, approximately 22% of them seen just once. This clonotype was seen more than once but under ten times. J was trimmed by 5 bases and V by 4 bases; bases with no gene match: 5. The CDR3 contains 15 residues. CDR1 and CDR2 (germline): SGHNT, YYREEE (reference sequence). The J gene is TRBJ2-2, the V gene TRBV5-4; 10 nucleotides align to TRBD2. This TCR was sampled from a man aged 50 to 59 who received an inactivated influenza vaccine. The starting material was PBMCs from blood, obtained 5 days after vaccination. CDR3 sequence (DNA): TGTGCCAGCAGCGGAAGCGGGGGGGCGACCGGGGAGCTGTTTTTT. Translated: CASSGSGGATGELFF. The full variable domain, rest sourced from reference TRBV5-4 and TRBJ2-2, is ETGVTQSPTHLIKTRGQQVTLRCSSQSGHNTVSWYQQALGQGPQFIFQYYREEENGRGNFPPRFSGLQFPNYSSELNVNALELDDSALYLCASSGSGGATGELFFGEGSRLTVL.